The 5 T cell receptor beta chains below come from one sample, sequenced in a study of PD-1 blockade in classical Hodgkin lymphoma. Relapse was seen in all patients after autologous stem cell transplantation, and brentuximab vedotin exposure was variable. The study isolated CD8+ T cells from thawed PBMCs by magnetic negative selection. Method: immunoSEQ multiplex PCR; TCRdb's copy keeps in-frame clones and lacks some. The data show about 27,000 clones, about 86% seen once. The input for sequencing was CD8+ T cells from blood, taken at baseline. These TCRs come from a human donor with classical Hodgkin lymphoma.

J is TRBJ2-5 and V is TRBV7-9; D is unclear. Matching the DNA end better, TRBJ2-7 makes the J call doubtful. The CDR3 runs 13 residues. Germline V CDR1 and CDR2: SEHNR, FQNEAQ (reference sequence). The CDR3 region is CASSLAAHYEQYF. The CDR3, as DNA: TGTGCCAGCAGCTTGGCGGCCCACTACGAGCAGTACTTC.

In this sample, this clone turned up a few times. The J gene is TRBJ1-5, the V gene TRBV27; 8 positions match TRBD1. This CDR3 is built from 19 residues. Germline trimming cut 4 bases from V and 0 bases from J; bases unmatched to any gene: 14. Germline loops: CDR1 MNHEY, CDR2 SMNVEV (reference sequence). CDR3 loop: CASSSLRTGTDYSNQPQHF. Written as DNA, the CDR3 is TGTGCCAGCAGTTCCCTCCGGACAGGGACAGATTATAGCAATCAGCCCCAGCATTTT.

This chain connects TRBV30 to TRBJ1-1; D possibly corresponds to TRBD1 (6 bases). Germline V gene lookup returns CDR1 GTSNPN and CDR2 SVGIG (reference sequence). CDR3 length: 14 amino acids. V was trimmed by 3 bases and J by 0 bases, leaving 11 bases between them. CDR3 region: CAWSERGLNTEAFF. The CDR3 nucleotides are TGTGCCTGGAGCGAAAGGGGGTTGAACACTGAAGCTTTCTTT.

Here the CDR3 reads CASSPPGPGEKVGSYNEQFF. CDR3 bases: TGTGCCAGCAGCCCCCCGGGGCCAGGGGAGAAGGTGGGCTCCTACAATGAGCAGTTCTTC. The chain recombines TRBV28 with TRBJ2-1; D is possibly TRBD1 (6 bases). Trimming shortened V by 6 bases and J by 0 bases, and 27 bases separated the two germline ends. The germline V gene encodes CDR1 MDHEN and CDR2 SYDVKM. This CDR3 has 20 residues.

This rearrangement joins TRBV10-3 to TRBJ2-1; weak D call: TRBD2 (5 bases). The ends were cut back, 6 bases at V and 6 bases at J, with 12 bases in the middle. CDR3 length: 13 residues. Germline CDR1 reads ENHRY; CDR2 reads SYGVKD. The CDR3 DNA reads TGTGCCATCAGCAGCGGTTACGGCAATGAGCAGTTCTTC. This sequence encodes CAISSGYGNEQFF.